The rows below give T cell receptor beta chains drawn from one sample of a study of cytomegalovirus exposure and HLA in healthy donors. Sequencing was performed with immunoSEQ multiplex PCR; in TCRdb, only in-frame clones are kept and a portion is missing. The table includes roughly 180,000 clones, more than 65% detected once. Material: PBMCs. The receptors here all came from a girl aged 5-17 years in good health and CMV-seropositive. Each CDR3 is given with its conserved first and last residue. D genes are given only for firm matches. A clone size is listed for some rows: how often the clone was seen (once, few, many), or a class if it is expanded.

TRBJ1-6	.	.	TRBV4-2	CASSQEGQGRSSPLHF	TGTGCCAGCAGCCAAGAAGGTCAGGGTCGGAGTTCACCCCTCCACTTT
TRBJ1-6	few	.	TRBV5-1	CASTLGSSYNSPLHF	TGCGCCAGCACCTTAGGGAGCTCCTATAATTCACCCCTCCACTTT
TRBJ1-5	.	.	TRBV5-8	CASSLAGVDQPQHF	TGTGCCAGCAGCTTGGCAGGGGTCGATCAGCCCCAGCATTTT
TRBJ1-2	.	.	TRBV25-1	CASSDSSLAGYTF	TGTGCCAGCAGTGATTCGTCTCTAGCGGGCTACACCTTC
TRBJ2-4	.	TRBD1	TRBV7-2	CASSLGQWKNIQYF	TGTGCCAGCAGCTTGGGACAGTGGAAAAACATTCAGTACTTC
TRBJ1-2	.	.	TRBV30	CAWSVSQGLGYGYTF	TGTGCCTGGAGTGTAAGCCAGGGTCTAGGCTATGGCTACACCTTC
TRBJ2-5	.	TRBD1	TRBV7-2	CASSLLAGQGVKTQYF	TGTGCCAGCAGCTTACTCGCTGGACAGGGTGTGAAGACCCAGTACTTC
TRBJ1-5	.	.	TRBV4-3	CASSRQRRAIANQPQHF	TGCGCCAGCAGCCGACAGAGAAGGGCTATAGCCAATCAGCCCCAGCATTTT
TRBJ2-3	.	.	TRBV7-2	CASSLGPEHYTDTQYF	TGTGCCAGCAGCTTAGGGCCGGAACACTACACAGATACGCAGTATTTT
TRBJ2-1	.	.	TRBV7-2	CASSFGVANYNEQFF	TGTGCCAGCAGCTTTGGGGTAGCGAATTACAATGAGCAGTTCTTC
TRBJ2-2	.	.	TRBV15	CATSRRGGRTGELFF	TGTGCCACCAGCCGGCGCGGAGGGCGCACCGGGGAGCTGTTTTTT
TRBJ1-3	.	TRBD1	TRBV6-5	CASSHSGGPGNTIYF	TGTGCCAGCAGTCACTCAGGGGGCCCTGGAAACACCATATATTTT
TRBJ2-4	.	TRBD2	TRBV13	CASSQGLAGAGNIQYF	TGTGCCAGCAGCCAGGGACTAGCGGGGGCGGGGAACATTCAGTACTTC
TRBJ1-1	few	.	TRBV2	CASSAGWNTEAFF	TGTGCCAGCAGTGCAGGGTGGAACACTGAAGCTTTCTTT
TRBJ2-2	.	TRBD1	TRBV7-6	CASKTGSTGELFF	TGTGCCAGTAAGACAGGGAGCACCGGGGAGCTGTTTTTT
TRBJ2-5	.	TRBD1	TRBV5-6	CASSPDRGRYQETQYF	TGTGCCAGCAGCCCGGACAGGGGCCGGTACCAAGAGACCCAGTACTTC
TRBJ1-5	.	.	TRBV10-3	CAISESGQLAGNQPQHF	TGTGCCATCAGTGAGTCGGGGCAGCTCGCCGGCAATCAGCCCCAGCATTTT
TRBJ2-2	.	TRBD2	TRBV9	CASSGTSGGIVSNTGELFF	TGTGCCAGCAGCGGGACTAGCGGGGGGATTGTATCGAACACCGGGGAGCTGTTTTTT